This TCR delta chain originates from a study of delta chain sequences of gamma delta T cells (dated by TCRdb to 2017 to 2019). The V and J ends are trimmed by 0 bases and 7 bases, leaving 17 bases between them. The CDR3 contains 15 residues, cysteine and phenylalanine counted. Just the 45-base CDR3 DNA is kept, in frame starting at base 1. In the germline V gene, CDR1 corresponds to GEAIGNYY and CDR2 to EKD. The library was produced with 5' RACE. Instrument on record: Illumina MiSeq. TCRdb called clones anew from the public reads via CATT; matching DNA rows were later pooled. The sample has hundreds of delta-chain clones on record, about a fifth of them singletons. Roughly 61% of the sample goes to the ten largest clones. This clone is deemed medium-sized (0.01 to 0.1%). No antigen is known for it. No much larger clonotype is one base removed from it; base qualities were not supplied.

Recombination joined TRDV2 with TRDJ1, with an unclear D gene assignment. The sequence was collected from a human donor in good health. Sequencing was carried out using either unsorted cells or a sorted T cell fraction (not recorded which). The nucleotide sequence reads TGTGCCTGTGACACCGTCTCCGTCACGTCTACTAAACTCATCTTT. Translated, this is CACDTVSVTSTKLIF.